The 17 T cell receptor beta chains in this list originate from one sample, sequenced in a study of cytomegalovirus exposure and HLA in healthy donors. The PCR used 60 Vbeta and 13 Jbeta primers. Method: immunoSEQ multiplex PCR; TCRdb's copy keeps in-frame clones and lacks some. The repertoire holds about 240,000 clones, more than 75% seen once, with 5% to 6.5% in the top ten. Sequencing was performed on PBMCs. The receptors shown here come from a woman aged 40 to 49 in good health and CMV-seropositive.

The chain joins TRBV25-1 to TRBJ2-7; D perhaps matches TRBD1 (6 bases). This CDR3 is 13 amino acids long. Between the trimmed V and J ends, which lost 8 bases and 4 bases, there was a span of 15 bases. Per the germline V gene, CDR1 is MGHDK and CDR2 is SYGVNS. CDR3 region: CASGGAPAYEQYF. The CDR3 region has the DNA TGTGCCAGCGGGGGCGCTCCAGCTTACGAGCAGTACTTC.

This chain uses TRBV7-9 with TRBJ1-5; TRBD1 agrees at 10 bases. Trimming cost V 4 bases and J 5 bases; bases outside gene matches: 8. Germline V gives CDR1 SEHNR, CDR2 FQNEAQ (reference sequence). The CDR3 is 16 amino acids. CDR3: CASSSGGTGVDQPQHF. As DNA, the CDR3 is TGTGCCAGCAGCTCGGGCGGGACAGGGGTCGATCAGCCCCAGCATTTT.

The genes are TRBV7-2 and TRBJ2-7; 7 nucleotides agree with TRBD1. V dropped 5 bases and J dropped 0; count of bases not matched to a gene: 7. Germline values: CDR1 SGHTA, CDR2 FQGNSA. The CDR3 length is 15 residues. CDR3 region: CASSEPGQPSYEQYF. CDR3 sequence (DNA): TGTGCCAGCAGCGAACCGGGACAGCCCTCCTACGAGCAGTACTTC.

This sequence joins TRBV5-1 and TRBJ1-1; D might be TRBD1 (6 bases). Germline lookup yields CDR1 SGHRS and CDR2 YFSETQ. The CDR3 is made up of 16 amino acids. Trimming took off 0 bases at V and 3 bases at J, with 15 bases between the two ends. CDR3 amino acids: CASSLEPGALHTEAFF. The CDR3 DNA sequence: TGCGCCAGCAGCTTGGAGCCAGGGGCCCTCCACACTGAAGCTTTCTTT.

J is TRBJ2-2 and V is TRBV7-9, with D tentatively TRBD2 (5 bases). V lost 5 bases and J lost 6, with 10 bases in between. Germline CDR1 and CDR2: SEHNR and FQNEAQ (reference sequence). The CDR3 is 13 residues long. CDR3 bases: TGTGCCAGCAGCGGAGAGGGTTCCGGGGAGCTGTTTTTT. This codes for CASSGEGSGELFF.

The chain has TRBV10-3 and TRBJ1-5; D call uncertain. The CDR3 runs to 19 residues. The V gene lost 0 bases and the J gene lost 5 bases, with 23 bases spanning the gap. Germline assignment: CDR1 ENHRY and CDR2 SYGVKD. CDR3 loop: CAISESKFSTTSPYQPQHF. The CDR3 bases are TGTGCCATCAGTGAGTCGAAGTTTTCTACCACCTCGCCATATCAGCCCCAGCATTTT.

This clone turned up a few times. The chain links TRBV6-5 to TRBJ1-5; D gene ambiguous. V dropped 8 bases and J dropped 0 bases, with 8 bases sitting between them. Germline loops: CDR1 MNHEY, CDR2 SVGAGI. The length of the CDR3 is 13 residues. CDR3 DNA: TGTGCCAGCGGCTGGCTTAGCAATCAGCCCCAGCATTTT. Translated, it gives CASGWLSNQPQHF.

The CDR3 sequence is CASSSNSYEQYF. As DNA, the CDR3 is TGTGCCAGCAGTTCTAATTCCTACGAGCAGTACTTC. The chain uses TRBV6-6 and TRBJ2-7, with D hard to call. The CDR3 has 12 amino acids. Trimming shortened V by 4 bases and J by 1 base, and 5 bases separated the two germline ends. The germline V gene has CDR1 MNHNY and CDR2 SVGAGI (reference sequence).

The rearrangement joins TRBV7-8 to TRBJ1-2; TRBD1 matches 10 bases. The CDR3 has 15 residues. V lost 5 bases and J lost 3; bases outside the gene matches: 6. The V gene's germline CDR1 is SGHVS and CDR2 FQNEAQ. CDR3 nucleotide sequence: TGTGCCAGCAGCCCGACCGGGACAGGGGACTATGGCTACACCTTC. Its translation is CASSPTGTGDYGYTF.

The CDR3 here is CASSNGLAGGLGGSEQYF. The CDR3 region has the DNA TGCGCCAGCAGCAATGGACTAGCGGGGGGTTTGGGAGGGAGCGAGCAGTACTTC. The chain couples TRBV5-1 to TRBJ2-7; 14 nucleotides line up with TRBD2. Germline trimming cut 4 bases from V and 6 bases from J; bases unmatched to any gene: 15. The CDR3 consists of 18 residues. Germline V gene data show CDR1 as SGHRS and CDR2 as YFSETQ.

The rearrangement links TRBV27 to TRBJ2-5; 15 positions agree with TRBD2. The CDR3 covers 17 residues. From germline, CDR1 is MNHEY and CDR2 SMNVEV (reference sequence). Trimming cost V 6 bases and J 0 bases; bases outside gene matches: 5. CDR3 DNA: TGTGCCAGCAGGGGACTAGCGGGGGGAACACACCAAGAGACCCAGTACTTC. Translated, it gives CASRGLAGGTHQETQYF.

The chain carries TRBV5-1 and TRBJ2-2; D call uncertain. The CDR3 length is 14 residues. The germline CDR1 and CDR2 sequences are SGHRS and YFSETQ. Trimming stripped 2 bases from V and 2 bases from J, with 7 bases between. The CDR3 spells CASSFNRNTGELFF. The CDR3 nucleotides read TGCGCCAGCAGCTTTAACAGAAACACCGGGGAGCTGTTTTTT.

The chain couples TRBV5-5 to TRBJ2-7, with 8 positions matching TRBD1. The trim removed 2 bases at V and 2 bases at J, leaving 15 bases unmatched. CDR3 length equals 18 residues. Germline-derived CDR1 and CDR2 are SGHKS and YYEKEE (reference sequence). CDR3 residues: CASSFTTSRQGRTYEQYF. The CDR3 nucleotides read TGTGCCAGCAGCTTCACCACATCCCGACAGGGGAGAACCTACGAGCAGTACTTC.

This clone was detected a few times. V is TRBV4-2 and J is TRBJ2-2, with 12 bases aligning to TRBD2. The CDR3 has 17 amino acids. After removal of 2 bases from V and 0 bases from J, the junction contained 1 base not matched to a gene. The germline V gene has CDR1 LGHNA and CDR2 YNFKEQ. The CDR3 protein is CASSQRLAGANTGELFF. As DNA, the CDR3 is TGTGCCAGCAGCCAAAGACTAGCGGGGGCGAACACCGGGGAGCTGTTTTTT.

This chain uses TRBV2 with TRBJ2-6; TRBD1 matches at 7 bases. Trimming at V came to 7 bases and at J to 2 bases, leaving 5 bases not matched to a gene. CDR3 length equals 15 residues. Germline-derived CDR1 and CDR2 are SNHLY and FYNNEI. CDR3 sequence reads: CASTQDRAGANVLTF. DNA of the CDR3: TGTGCCAGCACCCAAGACAGGGCTGGGGCCAACGTCCTGACTTTC. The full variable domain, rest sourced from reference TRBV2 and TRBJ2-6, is EPEVTQTPSHQVTQMGQEVILRCVPISNHLYFYWYRQILGQKVEFLVSFYNNEISEKSEIFDDQFSVERPDGSNFTLKIRSTKLEDSAMYFCASTQDRAGANVLTFGAGSRLTVL.

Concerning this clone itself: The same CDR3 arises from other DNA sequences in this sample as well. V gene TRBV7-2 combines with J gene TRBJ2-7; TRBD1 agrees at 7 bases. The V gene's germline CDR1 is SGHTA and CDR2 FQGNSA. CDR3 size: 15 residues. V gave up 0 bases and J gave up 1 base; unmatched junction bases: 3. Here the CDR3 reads CASSLAGGHSYEQYF. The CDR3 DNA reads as TGTGCCAGCAGCTTAGCAGGGGGCCATTCCTACGAGCAGTACTTC.

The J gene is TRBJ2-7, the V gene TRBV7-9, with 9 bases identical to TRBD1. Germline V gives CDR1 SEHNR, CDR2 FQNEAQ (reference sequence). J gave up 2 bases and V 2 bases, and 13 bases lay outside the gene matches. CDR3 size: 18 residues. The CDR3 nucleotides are TGTGCCAGCAGCTTAATACGCGCGGGGACAGGGACCACCTACGAGCAGTACTTC. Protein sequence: CASSLIRAGTGTTYEQYF.